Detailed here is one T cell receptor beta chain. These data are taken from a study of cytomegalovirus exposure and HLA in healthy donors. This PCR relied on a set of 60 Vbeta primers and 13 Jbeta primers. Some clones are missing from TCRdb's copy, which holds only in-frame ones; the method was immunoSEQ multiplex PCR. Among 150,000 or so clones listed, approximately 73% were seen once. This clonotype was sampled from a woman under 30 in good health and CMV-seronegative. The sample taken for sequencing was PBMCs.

This CDR3 is CASSDATGTHNQPQHF. The CDR3 DNA is TGTGCCAGCAGTGACGCGACCGGGACACACAATCAGCCCCAGCATTTT. The chain links TRBV6-4 to TRBJ1-5, with a tentative D call TRBD1 (6 bases). Trimming cost V 2 bases and J 3 bases, with 14 bases left between them. Germline V gene data show CDR1 as MRHNA and CDR2 as SNTAGT. The CDR3 is 16 amino acids.